Detailed here is one TCR beta chain. This entry comes from a study of blood T cell repertoires in COVID-19. The wider study: Whether acute or convalescent, the COVID-19 samples came from the United States, Italy and Spain. Sample material is recorded as cDNA or gDNA derived from T cells, B-cell-depleted T cells, or PBMCs.

The CDR3 is made up of 14 amino acids. Germline loops: CDR1 SNHLY, CDR2 FYNNEI. J was trimmed by 4 bases and V by 7 bases; bases with no gene match: 6. In the study's own analysis: Quantification of nucleated cells was approximated via reference gene primer amplification. Assay used: immunoSEQ multiplex PCR; TCRdb lists only in-frame clones, some missing. V, J and clone size are those of that table, while D and trimming were read from the DNA. The sample lists 70,000 to 90,000 clones, 75% to 90% occurring once. The clonotype originates from an elderly man with COVID-19, enrolled during active disease. Material: peripheral blood. The chain links TRBV2 to TRBJ2-3, with 9 bases matching TRBD1. Here the CDR3 DNA reads TGTGCCAGCACCCGGGACAGGGCCGCAGATACGCAGTATTTT. It specifies CASTRDRAADTQYF.